This T cell receptor beta chain came from a study of beta chain features in type 1 diabetes. Isolated RNA was reverse transcribed in full, so expressed TCRB transcripts were sequenced. Using immunoSEQ multiplex PCR, the repertoire was profiled, and TCRdb retains in-frame clones only, with some absent. The sample lists 140,000 to 150,000 clones; about 44% were seen once. This clone has only a few counts. The CDR3 runs 15 residues. Unmatched junction bases numbered 4, after V lost 6 bases and J lost 3 bases. Germline assignment: CDR1 SGHAT and CDR2 FQNNGV. This sequence originates from a man between 18 and 29 years old in good health. The chain links TRBV11-2 to TRBJ2-1, with 11 nucleotides matching TRBD2. Sequenced: Tregs from blood. Here the CDR3 DNA reads TGTGCCAGCAGGATAGCGGGGGGGCGCTACAATGAGCAGTTCTTC. Its translation: CASRIAGGRYNEQFF.